This T cell receptor beta chain was recovered during a study of CD8 T cells in Susac syndrome. Study details: Sequencing included Susac syndrome patients, about six of them with active disease and about eight in remission. When their blood was taken, patients with Susac syndrome were therapy-naive, taking corticosteroids, or taking intravenous immunoglobulin alone.

RNA amounts of about 0.45 to 1 ug underwent reverse transcription with random hexamers. The CDR3 of TCR beta was amplified by immunoSEQ multiplex PCR across 54 Vbeta and 13 Jbeta. TCRdb analysed the immunoSEQ multiplex PCR reads with MiXCR anew, one entry per CDR3 protein. The top ten clones hold 0.087% of a sample with 150,000 to 200,000 distinct CDR3 sequences, roughly nine tenths of them seen once. The length of the CDR3 is 16 residues. Germline lookup yields CDR1 MNHEY and CDR2 SMNVEV (reference sequence). The V and J ends lost 3 bases and 2 bases respectively, with 17 bases between them. The TCR was taken from a human donor with Susac syndrome. The specimen was CD4+ T cells from PBMCs. The gene calls are TRBV27 and TRBJ2-7; tentative D call: TRBD2 (5 bases). The CDR3 protein is CASSFRGTSPTYEQYF. The CDR3, as DNA: TGTGCCAGCAGTTTCCGGGGTACCTCACCAACCTACGAGCAGTACTTC.